The 5 T cell receptor beta chains below all came from one sample that was sequenced in a study of shared clonotypes between healthy human individuals (dated by TCRdb to 2020 to 2022). The library was made by the immunoSEQ multiplex PCR assay. This immuneACCESS table, as held by TCRdb, lists in-frame sequences with V and J called but not all clones. Of the missing ones, under half trace to an unresolved V gene in checked studies; the others have no known cause. In this sample the table shows millions of clones, about 95% of which occur a single time. The top ten constitute roughly 1.1% of the sample. CD8 naive samples were CD45RO-negative cells positively selected for CCR7, giving a CD45RA+CCR7+ population that excluded TemRA cells. The sequencing sample was made of naive CD8+ T cells sorted from blood. The label giving this sample's cell subset or site can be read as: CD45RA+CCR7+. The receptors were gathered from a man between 18 and 35 years old in good health.

This CDR3 is CASSDRTGETIEAFF. The CDR3 bases are TGCGCCAGCAGTGATAGGACAGGGGAAACGATTGAAGCTTTCTTT. This chain joins TRBV10-1 and TRBJ1-1; 9 bases agree with TRBD1. Trimming took 3 bases from V and 7 from J; bases not matched to a gene: 9. The CDR3 sequence is 15 residues long. Germline CDR1 is WNHNN and CDR2 is SYGVQD (reference sequence).

In the case of this clone: Within the sample, other DNA sequences also encode this same CDR3. V gene TRBV19 combines with J gene TRBJ2-7; TRBD2 aligns across 13 bases. V gave up 9 bases and J gave up 3 bases; unmatched junction bases: 2. CDR1 LNHDA and CDR2 SQIVND come from the germline V gene (reference sequence). The length of the CDR3 is 13 residues. The chain's CDR3 is CASGLAGDYEQYF. For the CDR3, the DNA is TGTGCCAGCGGACTAGCGGGAGACTACGAGCAGTACTTC.

As concerns this clone: The sample carries other DNA sequences with the same CDR3. V gene TRBV7-2 combines with J gene TRBJ2-7; D not certain. V lost 1 base to trimming and J lost 2 bases, with 9 bases between them. The CDR3 extends over 14 amino acids. CDR1 and CDR2 from the germline V gene are SGHTA and FQGNSA. The CDR3 DNA sequence: TGTGCCAGCAGCTTAGGTGTCCCCACCTACGAGCAGTACTTC. Encoded protein: CASSLGVPTYEQYF. The variable domain in full, completed from reference TRBV7-2 and TRBJ2-7, reads GAGVSQSPSNKVTEKGKDVELRCDPISGHTALYWYRQSLGQGLEFLIYFQGNSAPDKSGLPSDRFSAERTGGSVSTLTIQRTQQEDSAVYLCASSLGVPTYEQYFGPGTRLTVT.

V gene TRBV5-6 combines with J gene TRBJ2-7; D tentatively fits TRBD1 or TRBD2 (5 bases each). Germline CDR1 is SGHDT and CDR2 is YYEEEE. CDR3 length: 15 amino acids. Trimming took off 4 bases at V and 0 bases at J, with 14 bases between the two ends. In DNA, the CDR3 is TGTGCCAGCAGCGGTGGGACGGGTAGCTCCTACGAGCAGTACTTC. Translating it yields CASSGGTGSSYEQYF.

In the case of this clone: The sample carries other DNA sequences with the same CDR3. J is TRBJ2-7 and V is TRBV6-1, with D hard to call. In germline, CDR1 is MNHNS, CDR2 SASEGT. CDR3 size: 13 residues. Trimming removed 4 bases at V and 0 bases at J, with 7 bases between. CDR3 sequence (DNA): TGTGCCAGCAGTGGCGGCAACTCCTACGAGCAGTACTTC. It encodes CASSGGNSYEQYF.